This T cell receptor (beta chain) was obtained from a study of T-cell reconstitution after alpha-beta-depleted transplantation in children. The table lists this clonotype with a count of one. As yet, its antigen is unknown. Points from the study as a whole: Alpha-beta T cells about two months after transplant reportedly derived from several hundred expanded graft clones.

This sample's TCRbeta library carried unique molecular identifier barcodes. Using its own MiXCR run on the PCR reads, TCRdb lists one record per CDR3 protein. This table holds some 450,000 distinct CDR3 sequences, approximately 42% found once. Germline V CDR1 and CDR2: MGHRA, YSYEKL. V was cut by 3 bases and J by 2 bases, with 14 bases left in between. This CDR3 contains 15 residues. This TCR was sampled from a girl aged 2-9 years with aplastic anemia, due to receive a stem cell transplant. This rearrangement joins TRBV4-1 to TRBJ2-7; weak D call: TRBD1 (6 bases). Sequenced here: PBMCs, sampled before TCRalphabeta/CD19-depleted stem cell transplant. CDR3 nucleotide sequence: TGCGCCAGCAGCCACCAACAGGGTTGGACCTACGAGCAGTACTTC. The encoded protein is CASSHQQGWTYEQYF.